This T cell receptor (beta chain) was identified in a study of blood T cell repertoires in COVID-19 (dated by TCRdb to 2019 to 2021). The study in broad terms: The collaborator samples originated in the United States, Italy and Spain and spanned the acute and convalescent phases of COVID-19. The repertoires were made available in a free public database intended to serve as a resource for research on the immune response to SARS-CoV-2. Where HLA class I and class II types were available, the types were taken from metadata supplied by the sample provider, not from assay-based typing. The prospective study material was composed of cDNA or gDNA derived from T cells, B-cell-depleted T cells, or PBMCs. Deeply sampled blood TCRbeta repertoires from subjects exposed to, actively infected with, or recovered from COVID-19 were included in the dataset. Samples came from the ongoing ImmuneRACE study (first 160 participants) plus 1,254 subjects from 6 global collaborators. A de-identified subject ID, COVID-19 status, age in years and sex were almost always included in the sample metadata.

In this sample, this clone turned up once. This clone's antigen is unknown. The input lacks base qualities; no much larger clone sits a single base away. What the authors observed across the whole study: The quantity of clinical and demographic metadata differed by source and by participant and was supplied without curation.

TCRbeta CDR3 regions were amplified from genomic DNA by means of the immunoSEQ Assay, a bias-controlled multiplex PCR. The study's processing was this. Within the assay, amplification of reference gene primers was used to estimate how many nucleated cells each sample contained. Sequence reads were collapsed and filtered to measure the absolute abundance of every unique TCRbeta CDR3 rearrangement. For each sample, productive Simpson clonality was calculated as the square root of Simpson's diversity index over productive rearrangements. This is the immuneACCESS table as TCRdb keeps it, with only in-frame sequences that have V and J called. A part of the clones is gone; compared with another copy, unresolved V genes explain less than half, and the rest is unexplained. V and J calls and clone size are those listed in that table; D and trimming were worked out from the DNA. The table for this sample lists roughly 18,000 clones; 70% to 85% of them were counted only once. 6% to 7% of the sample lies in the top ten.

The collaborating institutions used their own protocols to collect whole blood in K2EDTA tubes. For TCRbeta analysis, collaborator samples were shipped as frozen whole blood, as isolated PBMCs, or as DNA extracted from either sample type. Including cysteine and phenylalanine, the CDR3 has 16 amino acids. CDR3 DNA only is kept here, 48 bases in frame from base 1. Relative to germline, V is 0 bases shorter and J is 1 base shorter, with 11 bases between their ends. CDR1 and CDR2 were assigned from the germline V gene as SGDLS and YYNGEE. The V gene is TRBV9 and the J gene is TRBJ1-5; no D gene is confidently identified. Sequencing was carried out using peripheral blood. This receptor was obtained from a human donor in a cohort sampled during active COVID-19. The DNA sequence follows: TGTGCCAGCAGCGTAGCTGGGAGCGCGAGCAATCAGCCCCAGCATTTT. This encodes CASSVAGSASNQPQHF.